This T cell receptor (beta chain) was observed in a study of identical twins. The germline CDR1 and CDR2 sequences are SGHDT and YYEEEE. V lost 2 bases to trimming and J lost 1 base, with 12 bases between them. The CDR3 consists of 16 residues. Points from the study as a whole: Clonotypes of the beta chain that were abundant in cord blood carried fewer insertions (memory repertoires showed none). With monozygotic twins, out-of-frame TCR alpha sharing exceeded what models estimated. Instead of following the same donors, the conclusions were based on cross-sectional statistical analysis.

Everyone who donated was a healthy Caucasian. A few counts support this clonotype. Antigen unknown. Each CDR3 protein is one row after TCRdb ran MiXCR on the 5' RACE reads. The sample records roughly 630,000 distinct CDR3 sequences, about 7.6% being singletons. The data were also submitted as part of a second study, on yellow fever vaccine responses in identical twins.

The rearrangement uses TRBV5-6 and TRBJ2-2; D tentatively fits TRBD1 or TRBD2 (5 bases each). The TCR sequence derives from a woman aged 18-29 years in good health. Material for sequencing was PBMCs. The CDR3, as DNA: TGTGCCAGCAGCTTTCGGGACCAAGAGAACACCGGGGAGCTGTTTTTT. It translates to CASSFRDQENTGELFF.